These 29 T cell receptor beta chains were sequenced from one sample in a study of cytotoxic CD8 clonotypes in ibrutinib-treated CLL. Here immunoSEQ multiplex PCR was the method, and the copy in TCRdb shows in-frame clones only, minus some. The sample has about 97,000 clones, about 72% seen once. Sequenced material: PBMCs, taken after 12 months of ibrutinib treatment. The receptors come from a human donor with chronic lymphocytic leukemia.

The chain carries TRBV18 and TRBJ2-1, with TRBD2 as a possible D gene (7 bases). Per germline, CDR1 KGHSH and CDR2 LQKENI. Trimming shortened V by 3 bases and J by 10 bases, and 19 bases separated the two germline ends. This CDR3 has 15 residues. CDR3 residues: CASSPSGGPDEEQFF. In DNA, the CDR3 is TGTGCCAGCTCACCGTCGGGGGGCCCCGATGAAGAGCAGTTCTTC.

The V gene is TRBV12-1, the J gene TRBJ1-6. TRBV12-1 is classified as a pseudogene. This CDR3 is built from 16 residues. In DNA, the CDR3 is TGTGCCAGCAGCCCCCGGATGAGCTCCTATAATTCACCCCTCCACTTT. It yields the protein CASSPRMSSYNSPLHF.

The genes are TRBV7-8 and TRBJ1-4, with a tentative D call TRBD1 (6 bases). CDR3 length: 16 residues. Germline values: CDR1 SGHVS, CDR2 FQNEAQ. Trimming removed 2 bases from V and 8 bases from J, with 18 bases in between. The CDR3 region is CASSLIEAAGAEKLFF. CDR3 DNA: TGTGCCAGCAGCTTAATTGAGGCCGCGGGGGCGGAAAAACTGTTTTTT.

The rearrangement joins TRBV5-1 to TRBJ2-5; 9 bases fit TRBD1. Trimming took 4 bases from V and 2 from J; bases not matched to a gene: 9. Looked up from germline, CDR1 is SGHRS and CDR2 is YFSETQ. This CDR3 spans 16 amino acids. As DNA, the CDR3 is TGCGCCAGCAGCCCAAGGACAGGGGAAGCGCAAGAGACCCAGTACTTC. Residues: CASSPRTGEAQETQYF.

The chain joins TRBV5-4 to TRBJ2-1; perhaps TRBD1 as D (5 bases). Trimming left V 0 bases short and J 0 bases short, with 7 bases between. There are 15 residues in the CDR3. The germline CDR1 and CDR2 sequences are SGHNT and YYREEE (reference sequence). CDR3 nucleotides: TGTGCCAGCAGCTTGGAAACAGGCTCCTACAATGAGCAGTTCTTC. Its translation: CASSLETGSYNEQFF.

The chain couples TRBV7-3 to TRBJ2-4; D possibly corresponds to TRBD2 (5 bases). Per germline, CDR1 SGHTA and CDR2 FQGTGA. This CDR3 contains 16 residues. V was pared by 1 base and J by 1 base, with 11 bases between. CDR3 protein: CASSLNGEVAKNIQYF. In nucleotides, the CDR3 is TGTGCCAGCAGCTTAAACGGGGAAGTGGCCAAAAACATTCAGTACTTC.

The chain is built from TRBV10-3 and TRBJ1-4, with unresolved D. The CDR3 has 13 amino acids. Germline V gene data show CDR1 as ENHRY and CDR2 as SYGVKD. The ends were cut back, 11 bases at V and 2 bases at J, with 12 bases in the middle. CDR3 sequence reads: CASSKQTNEKLFF. As DNA, the CDR3 is TGTGCCTCCAGTAAGCAGACTAATGAAAAACTGTTTTTT.

This clone has only a few counts. CDR3 in amino acids: CAWGTGANQPQHF. The CDR3 nucleotides read TGTGCCTGGGGGACAGGCGCTAATCAGCCCCAGCATTTT. The chain uses TRBV30 and TRBJ1-5; 8 bases align to TRBD1. Germline CDR1 reads GTSNPN; CDR2 reads SVGIG (reference sequence). This CDR3 comprises 13 residues. J lost 4 bases, V lost 5 bases, and 4 bases had no gene match.

As concerns this clone: The same CDR3 arises from other DNA sequences in this sample as well. The V gene is TRBV6-5, the J gene TRBJ1-2; 9 nucleotides line up with TRBD1. The germline V gene encodes CDR1 MNHEY and CDR2 SVGAGI. The CDR3 is 13 residues long. V was clipped by 6 bases and J by 7 bases; unmatched bases: 6. The CDR3 region has the DNA TGTGCCAGCAGGACAGGGGGGCTAGGTGGCTACACCTTC. Its translation is CASRTGGLGGYTF.

Turning to this clone: Other nucleotide sequences from this sample produce the same CDR3. V usage is TRBV20-1 and J usage is TRBJ1-1; no definite D call. The CDR3 is 11 residues long. Germline-derived CDR1 and CDR2 are DFQATT and SNEGSKA (reference sequence). Trimming took off 5 bases at V and 2 bases at J, with 6 bases between the two ends. CDR3: CSALENTEAFF. CDR3 DNA sequence: TGCAGTGCTCTGGAAAACACTGAAGCTTTCTTT.

This rearrangement joins TRBV15 to TRBJ1-2; TRBD1 matches at 8 bases. Unmatched junction bases numbered 8, after V lost 7 bases and J lost 7 bases. Germline V CDR1 and CDR2: LNHNV, YYDKDF (reference sequence). The CDR3 consists of 13 residues. CDR3 sequence (DNA): TGTGCCACCACCAAGACAGGGGCGGGTGGCTACACCTTC. Amino acid sequence: CATTKTGAGGYTF. The complete variable domain, with remaining parts taken from reference TRBV15 and TRBJ1-2, reads DAMVIQNPRYQVTQFGKPVTLSCSQTLNHNVMYWYQQKSSQAPKLLFHYYDKDFNNEADTPDNFQSRRPNTSFCFLDIRSPGLGDTAMYLCATTKTGAGGYTFGSGTRLTVV.

The V gene is TRBV7-9, the J gene TRBJ1-1, with D hard to call. Germline lookup yields CDR1 SEHNR and CDR2 FQNEAQ (reference sequence). This CDR3 is 16 amino acids long. The V and J ends lost 4 bases and 0 bases respectively, with 15 bases between them. CDR3 sequence (DNA): TGTGCCAGCAGCTCGGGAAATGGAGGGCTGAACACTGAAGCTTTCTTT. Residues: CASSSGNGGLNTEAFF.

The chain combines TRBV6-5 with TRBJ2-3; 7 positions match TRBD1. V lost 5 bases to trimming and J lost 11 bases; unmatched junction nucleotides: 4. The CDR3 has 11 amino acids. Germline-derived CDR1 and CDR2 are MNHEY and SVGAGI. The CDR3 coding sequence is TGTGCCAGCAGTACCCGGGACAGGCAGTATTTT. This gives the protein CASSTRDRQYF.

The genes are TRBV9 and TRBJ2-3; tentatively, D is TRBD2 (8 bases). From germline, CDR1 is SGDLS and CDR2 YYNGEE. Deletions cut 4 bases from V and 4 bases from J, with 16 bases between. The length of the CDR3 is 15 residues. The CDR3 sequence is CASSREGAVADTQYF. CDR3 DNA: TGTGCCAGCAGCCGGGAGGGGGCCGTCGCAGATACGCAGTATTTT.

Only a few counts were recorded for this clone. The chain joins TRBV10-3 to TRBJ1-2; D remains unclear. V lost 2 bases and J lost 5, with 9 bases in between. This CDR3 is built from 13 residues. Germline loops: CDR1 ENHRY, CDR2 SYGVKD. CDR3 bases: TGTGCCATCAGTGAGCGGTCCATTTATGGCTACACCTTC. This codes for CAISERSIYGYTF.

This clone turned up a few times. The genes are TRBV2 and TRBJ1-2; D is unresolved. V lost 2 bases, J lost 8 bases, and 12 bases lay in between. The germline CDR1 and CDR2 sequences are SNHLY and FYNNEI. This CDR3 has 13 amino acids. This chain's CDR3 is CASSESSVLGYTF. The CDR3 DNA is TGTGCCAGCAGTGAAAGCTCAGTTCTAGGCTACACCTTC.

J is TRBJ2-7 and V is TRBV6-5; a weak D match, TRBD2 (6 bases). CDR3 length: 14 residues. The V gene's germline CDR1 is MNHEY and CDR2 SVGAGI. V lost 4 bases to trimming and J lost 0 bases, with 10 bases between them. Here the CDR3 reads CASSFGGSSYEQYF. The CDR3 DNA reads TGTGCCAGCAGTTTTGGAGGGAGCTCCTACGAGCAGTACTTC.

The table lists this clone with a few counts. The V call is TRBV10-1, the J call TRBJ1-1; maybe TRBD1 (6 bases). The CDR3 totals 15 residues. Trimming stripped 4 bases from V and 4 bases from J, with 16 bases between. Germline V lookup: CDR1 WNHNN, CDR2 SYGVQD (reference sequence). CDR3 amino acids: CASSGKAGATTEAFF. As DNA, the CDR3 is TGCGCCAGCAGTGGGAAGGCAGGGGCGACCACTGAAGCTTTCTTT.

The rearrangement uses TRBV6-1 and TRBJ1-2; possible D gene TRBD1, 5 bases. Trimming removed 6 bases from V and 4 bases from J, with 18 bases in between. Germline CDR1 and CDR2: MNHNS and SASEGT. This CDR3 spans 15 amino acids. The CDR3 region is CASRLTEQAPYGYTF. The CDR3 DNA sequence: TGTGCCAGCAGGTTGACGGAACAGGCACCCTATGGCTACACCTTC.

The gene calls are TRBV27 and TRBJ1-2; 8 positions agree with TRBD1. V gave up 6 bases and J gave up 2 bases; unmatched junction bases: 5. The CDR3 has 14 amino acids. Germline values: CDR1 MNHEY, CDR2 SMNVEV (reference sequence). CDR3 region: CASSPTGANYGYTF. In DNA form, the CDR3 reads TGTGCCAGCAGCCCGACAGGGGCCAACTATGGCTACACCTTC.

DNA for the CDR3: TGCGCCAGCAGCCAAGAGCTGCAGGGCCCCGGGGAAAAACTGTTTTTT. Protein sequence: CASSQELQGPGEKLFF. The chain joins TRBV4-3 to TRBJ1-4, with D possibly being TRBD1 (5 bases). V shed 0 bases and J shed 8 bases, with 16 bases lying between them. This CDR3 region has 16 residues. Germline CDR1 LGHNA, CDR2 YSLEER.

The CDR3 DNA follows: TGCAGCGTTTGCGTCGGAGGGGACACTGAAGCTTTCTTT. It specifies CSVCVGGDTEAFF. The chain uses TRBV29-1 and TRBJ1-1; TRBD1 might be the D (5 bases). V was cut by 5 bases and J by 3 bases, with 13 bases left in between. The CDR3 consists of 13 residues. Germline-derived CDR1 and CDR2 are SQVTM and ANQGSEA. The complete variable domain, with remaining parts taken from reference TRBV29-1 and TRBJ1-1, reads SAVISQKPSRDICQRGTSLTIQCQVDSQVTMMFWYRQQPGQSLTLIATANQGSEATYESGFVIDKFPISRPNLTFSTLTVSNMSPEDSSIYLCSVCVGGDTEAFFGQGTRLTVV.

The chain joins TRBV28 to TRBJ2-7; no clear D. This CDR3 is 12 amino acids long. V lost 3 bases and J lost 9, with 12 bases in between. Per the germline V gene, CDR1 is MDHEN and CDR2 is SYDVKM. CDR3 in amino acids: CASSLEGLPQYF. The CDR3 DNA is TGTGCCAGCAGTTTGGAAGGGCTTCCGCAGTACTTC.

This rearrangement joins TRBV5-6 to TRBJ2-7, with a weak D call TRBD1 (6 bases). CDR1 SGHDT and CDR2 YYEEEE come from the germline V gene. Trimming took off 5 bases at V and 5 bases at J, with 17 bases between the two ends. This CDR3 has 14 residues. The CDR3 reads CASRTRGRSHEQYF. The CDR3 DNA reads TGTGCCAGCAGGACCAGGGGTAGGAGCCACGAGCAGTACTTC.

The rearrangement uses TRBV4-2 and TRBJ2-3, with D possibly matching TRBD2 (5 bases). Germline CDR1 reads LGHNA; CDR2 reads YNFKEQ. CDR3 length: 16 residues. Trimming left V 7 bases short and J 0 bases short, with 17 bases between. The CDR3 bases are TGTGCCAGCACCAACCCGACTACCTCGAGCACAGATACGCAGTATTTT. This codes for CASTNPTTSSTDTQYF.

The chain joins TRBV14 to TRBJ1-1; D unclear. Trimming removed 2 bases at V and 6 bases at J, with 10 bases between. The CDR3 totals 13 residues. CDR1 is SGHDN and CDR2 is FVKESK in the germline V gene. This chain's CDR3 is CASSQLGLPEAFF. The CDR3 coding sequence is TGTGCCAGCAGCCAACTAGGGTTGCCTGAAGCTTTCTTT.

As to this clone: Other DNA sequences in this sample translate to the same CDR3. The chain recombines TRBV5-1 with TRBJ2-5, with unresolved D. The CDR3 is made up of 12 amino acids. V was pared by 2 bases and J by 3 bases, with 5 bases between. Germline values: CDR1 SGHRS, CDR2 YFSETQ. The CDR3 loop is CASSLKEETQYF. CDR3 DNA sequence: TGCGCCAGCAGCTTAAAAGAAGAGACCCAGTACTTC.

The V and J genes are TRBV5-1 and TRBJ2-7, with no clear D. Per the germline V gene, CDR1 is SGHRS and CDR2 is YFSETQ. CDR3 length: 14 amino acids. V was trimmed by 0 bases and J by 2 bases, leaving 9 bases between them. Written as DNA, the CDR3 is TGCGCCAGCAGCTTGGTGGACGCCACCTACGAGCAGTACTTC. Its protein product is CASSLVDATYEQYF.

The chain is built from TRBV27 and TRBJ2-3; weak D call: TRBD1 (6 bases). Germline assignment: CDR1 MNHEY and CDR2 SMNVEV (reference sequence). This CDR3 contains 15 residues. V was pared by 1 base and J by 2 bases, with 10 bases between. The CDR3 DNA reads as TGTGCCAGCAGTTTATGGGGGCAGAACACAGATACGCAGTATTTT. Protein: CASSLWGQNTDTQYF.